This paragraph reports one T cell receptor (beta chain). The data derive from a study of shared clonotypes between healthy human individuals. Sequencing was performed with immunoSEQ multiplex PCR; in TCRdb, only in-frame clones are kept and a portion is missing. The table has fewer than 850,000 clones, 90% seen once; the top ten hold roughly 36%. The receptor was derived from a man aged 18 to 35 in good health. Some clones in this sample may be carry-over from other donors' samples. The sample comprised memory CD8+ T cells from PBMCs. Subset here: CD45RO+ cells pooled with CCR7-negative TemRA cells.

CDR3 nucleotides: TGTGCCAGCCGGACTAGCGGGAGCCGCGAGCAGTACTTC. This codes for CASRTSGSREQYF. The rearrangement joins TRBV7-8 to TRBJ2-7; TRBD2 aligns across 13 bases. V shed 8 bases, J shed 6 bases, and the junction held 4 bases outside the gene matches. From germline, CDR1 is SGHVS and CDR2 FQNEAQ. CDR3 size: 13 residues. The complete variable domain, with remaining parts taken from reference TRBV7-8 and TRBJ2-7, reads GAGVSQSPRYKVAKRGQDVALRCDPISGHVSLFWYQQALGQGPEFLTYFQNEAQLDKSGLPSDRFFAERPEGSVSTLKIQRTQQEDSAVYLCASRTSGSREQYFGPGTRLTVT.